The rows below give T cell receptor beta chains drawn from one sample of a study of shared clonotypes between healthy human individuals. The table came from immunoSEQ multiplex PCR; TCRdb's copy has only in-frame clones and leaves some out. The sample carries 600,000 to 800,000 clones, roughly 72% recorded once. What was sequenced was memory CD4+ T cells sorted from blood. The source is a woman between 25 and 40 years old in good health. Each CDR3 is given with its conserved first and last residue.

>TRBV5-4|17|TRBJ2-4
CASSQALGYSGKDIQYF
>TRBV6-1|15|TRBJ2-4
CASTRGAVAKNIQYF
>TRBV6-6|15|TRBJ1-4
CASSHARGGAEKLFF
>TRBV28|15|TRBJ1-1
CASIRGGQGGTEAFF
>TRBV6-1|14|TRBJ2-7
CASEGPLARIEQYF
>TRBV20-1|11|TRBJ2-1
CSARGGHEQFF
>TRBV27|16|TRBJ2-3
CASSYQAGGGTDTQYF
>TRBV6-5|15|TRBJ1-5
CASSQGGSGIQPQHF
>TRBV19|15|TRBJ2-2
CASSNPSTLAGELFF
>TRBV30|14|TRBJ2-2
CAWSVGGGPGELFF
>TRBV28|15|TRBJ2-7
CASAGTSGRINEQYF
>TRBV5-5|15|TRBJ1-1
CASSPAGTANTEAFF
>TRBV28|16|TRBJ1-1
CASSFTQGRVNTEAFF
>TRBV5-1|17|TRBJ2-3
CASSLAKGATSVDTQYF
>TRBV7-9|11|TRBJ2-1
CASSLGNEQFF
>TRBV2|14|TRBJ1-1
CASSGLRTNTEAFF